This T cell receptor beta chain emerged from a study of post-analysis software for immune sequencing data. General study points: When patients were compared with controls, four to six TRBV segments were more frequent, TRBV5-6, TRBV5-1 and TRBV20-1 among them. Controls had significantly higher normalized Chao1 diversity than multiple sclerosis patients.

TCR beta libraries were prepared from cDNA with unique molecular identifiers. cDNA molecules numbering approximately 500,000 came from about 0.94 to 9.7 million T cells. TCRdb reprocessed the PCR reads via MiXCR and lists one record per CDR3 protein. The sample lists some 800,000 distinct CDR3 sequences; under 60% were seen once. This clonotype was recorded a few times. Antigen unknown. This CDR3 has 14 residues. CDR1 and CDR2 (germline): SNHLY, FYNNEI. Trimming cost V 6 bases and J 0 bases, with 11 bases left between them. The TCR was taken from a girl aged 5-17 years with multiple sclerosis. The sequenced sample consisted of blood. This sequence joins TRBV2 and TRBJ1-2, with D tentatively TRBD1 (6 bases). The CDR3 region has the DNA TGTGCCAGCAGGGGGGACACGACTAACTATGGCTACACCTTC. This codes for CASRGDTTNYGYTF.